The 13 T cell receptor beta chains in this list originate from one sample, sequenced in a study of cytomegalovirus exposure and HLA in healthy donors (dated by TCRdb to 2016 to 2017). The library was produced with the immunoSEQ multiplex PCR assay. For the multiplex PCR, a mixture combining 60 forward primers for TCR Vbeta segments and 13 reverse primers for TCR Jbeta segments was used. TCRdb carries this immuneACCESS record with in-frame sequences only. Its versions omit some clonotypes, under half of them owing to an unresolved V gene in the studies checked, with the rest unexplained. The sample includes approximately 120,000 clones, with around 72% observed a single time. In total, the top ten clones hold under 9.5% of the sample. The sample was PBMCs. Receptors originate from a woman aged 45 to 65 in good health and CMV-seropositive.

The chain is built from TRBV5-4 and TRBJ2-1; 10 bases are a match to TRBD2. Germline lookup yields CDR1 SGHNT and CDR2 YYREEE (reference sequence). The junction had 1 base not matched to a gene; V was cut back by 0 bases and J by 4 bases. CDR3 length equals 15 residues. The CDR3 sequence is CASSLERGGYNEQFF. In DNA form, the CDR3 reads TGTGCCAGCAGCTTGGAGCGGGGGGGGTACAATGAGCAGTTCTTC. Filled out from reference TRBV5-4 and TRBJ2-1, the complete variable domain reads ETGVTQSPTHLIKTRGQQVTLRCSSQSGHNTVSWYQQALGQGPQFIFQYYREEENGRGNFPPRFSGLQFPNYSSELNVNALELDDSALYLCASSLERGGYNEQFFGPGTRLTVL.

This clone was counted a few times. The chain uses TRBV6-5 and TRBJ2-7; possible D gene TRBD2, 5 bases. In germline, CDR1 is MNHEY, CDR2 SVGAGI. The CDR3 covers 15 residues. V lost 5 bases, J lost 3 bases, and 17 bases lay in between. In nucleotides, the CDR3 is TGTGCCAGCAGTCTCCCGGGCGGGCTTTTCTACGAGCAGTACTTC. Its translation: CASSLPGGLFYEQYF.

The DNA for the CDR3 is TGTGCCAGCGTCCCGGGGACATCGCCGTACGAGCAGTACTTC. Translating gives CASVPGTSPYEQYF. This chain connects TRBV28 to TRBJ2-7; a possible D gene is TRBD1 (6 bases). Trimming shortened V by 8 bases and J by 4 bases, and 18 bases separated the two germline ends. This CDR3 contains 14 residues. Germline CDR1 and CDR2: MDHEN and SYDVKM.

This clone appeared once. The V and J genes are TRBV9 and TRBJ2-2; tentative D call: TRBD1 (6 bases). CDR1 is SGDLS and CDR2 is YYNGEE in the germline V gene. Trimming took off 3 bases at V and 6 bases at J, with 15 bases between the two ends. This CDR3 comprises 15 residues. The CDR3 region has the DNA TGTGCCAGCAGCGCCCAACAGGGATTGGCCGGGGAGCTGTTTTTT. Its protein product is CASSAQQGLAGELFF.

The DNA for the CDR3 is TGTGCCAGCAGCTCAAATGGGAGGGGAGCCCAAGACAATGAGCAGTTCTTC. It translates to CASSSNGRGAQDNEQFF. V and J are TRBV13 and TRBJ2-1; 7 bases fit TRBD2. Germline V gene data show CDR1 as PRHDT and CDR2 as FYEKMQ (reference sequence). Trimming took 4 bases from V and 5 from J; bases not matched to a gene: 14. The CDR3 spans 17 residues.

Comment on this clone: The sample carries other DNA sequences with the same CDR3. The chain employs TRBV5-4 and TRBJ1-2, with no clear D. This CDR3 contains 14 residues. Trimming cost V 4 bases and J 4 bases, with 14 bases left between them. Per the germline V gene, CDR1 is SGHNT and CDR2 is YYREEE (reference sequence). The CDR3 loop is CASSLARQSYGYTF. The CDR3 DNA follows: TGTGCCAGCAGCCTAGCGAGGCAGAGCTATGGCTACACCTTC.

V is TRBV7-8 and J is TRBJ1-2; no firm D call. The CDR3 has 13 amino acids. In germline, CDR1 is SGHVS, CDR2 FQNEAQ. V lost 5 bases, J lost 8 bases, and 15 bases lay in between. The CDR3 nucleotides read TGTGCCAGCAGCCCACGGCGGCTCTGGGGCTACACCTTC. It yields the protein CASSPRRLWGYTF.

This chain connects TRBV7-3 to TRBJ1-1, with TRBD1 matching 7 bases. The CDR3 loop spans 14 amino acids. Germline V gives CDR1 SGHTA, CDR2 FQGTGA. Losses at the gene ends were 5 bases for V and 4 bases for J; bases not matched to a gene: 7. This CDR3 is CASSPTGMGTEAFF. The CDR3 coding sequence is TGTGCCAGCAGCCCGACAGGGATGGGCACTGAAGCTTTCTTT.

The chain is built from TRBV5-6 and TRBJ2-7; weak D call: TRBD2 (7 bases). V was clipped by 2 bases and J by 4 bases, with 19 bases between them. CDR1 is SGHDT and CDR2 is YYEEEE in the germline V gene. The CDR3 spans 16 residues. CDR3 DNA: TGTGCCAGCAGCTTAGCTTTGGGGGGGGGCAATTACGAGCAGTACTTC. This sequence encodes CASSLALGGGNYEQYF.

The CDR3 bases are TGTGCCAGCAGCCCACTGACTAGCTTCCCCAATGAGCAGTTCTTC. This gives the protein CASSPLTSFPNEQFF. The chain carries TRBV7-2 and TRBJ2-1; TRBD2 matches 7 bases. V was pared by 5 bases and J by 6 bases, with 10 bases of the junction left unmatched. Germline V lookup: CDR1 SGHTA, CDR2 FQGNSA. CDR3 length: 15 amino acids.

This sequence joins TRBV4-1 and TRBJ2-3, with 8 positions matching TRBD2. The CDR3 is 15 residues long. The germline CDR1 and CDR2 sequences are MGHRA and YSYEKL. V lost 4 bases to trimming and J lost 4 bases; unmatched junction nucleotides: 7. In nucleotides, the CDR3 is TGCGCCAGCAGCCCGCGATGGACTAGCTCAGATACGCAGTATTTT. Protein sequence: CASSPRWTSSDTQYF.

The rearrangement uses TRBV4-1 and TRBJ2-7; tentative D call: TRBD1 (6 bases). The V and J ends lost 0 bases and 3 bases respectively, with 12 bases between them. Per the germline V gene, CDR1 is MGHRA and CDR2 is YSYEKL. The CDR3 sequence is 15 residues long. This chain's CDR3 is CASSQERQGYYEQYF. The CDR3 nucleotides are TGCGCCAGCAGCCAAGAGCGGCAGGGGTACTACGAGCAGTACTTC.

The chain uses TRBV2 and TRBJ2-5, with 7 bases aligning to TRBD2. This CDR3 spans 17 amino acids. CDR1 is SNHLY and CDR2 is FYNNEI in the germline V gene. V lost 2 bases to trimming and J lost 2 bases; unmatched junction nucleotides: 11. The CDR3 spells CASSEMGGGATQETQYF. The DNA of the CDR3 is TGTGCCAGCAGTGAAATGGGGGGAGGGGCGACTCAAGAGACCCAGTACTTC.